The rows below give T cell receptor beta chains drawn from one sample of a study of CD8+ T cells in alopecia areata. Data came from immunoSEQ multiplex PCR; TCRdb stores just in-frame clones and leaves some out. The top ten clones hold 15% to 20% of a sample with 75,000 to 100,000 clones, just over 70% of them seen once. The specimen was CD8+ T cells sorted from blood, collected around week 44, from a patient treated with tofacitinib. These receptors all come from a human donor with alopecia areata. Each CDR3 is given with its conserved first and last residue. D genes are given only for firm matches. Clone size, where shown, is once, few, many, or a class for clones that have expanded.

V	size	J	D	DNA	CDR3
TRBV16	-	TRBJ1-2	-	TGTGCCAGCAGCCAATTGGGAGAGAGTAACTATGGCTACACCTTC	CASSQLGESNYGYTF
TRBV7-6	-	TRBJ2-6	-	TGTGCCAGCAGCCCCTATAAGGTCAGCTCTGGGGCCAACGTCCTGACTTTC	CASSPYKVSSGANVLTF
TRBV19	-	TRBJ2-1	-	TGTGCCAGTATCCAGGGGAGGGGGTACAATGAGCAGTTCTTC	CASIQGRGYNEQFF
TRBV19	-	TRBJ2-1	-	TGTGCCAGTAGTATTGGATCCCTCGTTGAGCAGTTCTTC	CASSIGSLVEQFF
TRBV7-9	-	TRBJ1-2	-	TGTGCCAGCAGCTCCGGACAGCATGCCTATGGCTACACCTTC	CASSSGQHAYGYTF
TRBV7-2	-	TRBJ1-1	TRBD1	TGTGCCAGCAGCTTACCCACTTACAGGGGGCAGAACACTGAAGCTTTCTTT	CASSLPTYRGQNTEAFF
TRBV29-1	once	TRBJ1-3	-	TGCAGCGTTGTAGGGGGCTCTGGAAACACCATATATTTT	CSVVGGSGNTIYF
TRBV7-8	-	TRBJ2-7	TRBD1	TGTGCCAGCAGCTTAGGGACAGGCCTCTCCTACGAGCAGTACTTC	CASSLGTGLSYEQYF
TRBV5-1	-	TRBJ2-1	-	TGCGCCAGCAGCTTGGATCCGGGGGCGAATGAGCAGTTCTTC	CASSLDPGANEQFF
TRBV28	-	TRBJ2-5	-	TGTGCCAGCAGTTTACCCCGAAGGGACACGGACCAAGAGACCCAGTACTTC	CASSLPRRDTDQETQYF
TRBV28	once	TRBJ1-2	-	TGTGCCAGCAGTTTTAGTGGACGCAAGAACTATGGCTACACCTTC	CASSFSGRKNYGYTF
TRBV6-4	many	TRBJ2-1	TRBD2	TGTGCCAGCAGTGACGCTAGCGGGGGGTCGAGTGAGCAGTTCTTC	CASSDASGGSSEQFF
TRBV4-3	few	TRBJ1-2	TRBD1	TGCGCCAGCAGCCAAGATAGGGGGCAAGGCTACACCTTC	CASSQDRGQGYTF
TRBV4-3	-	TRBJ1-1	-	TGCGCCAGCAGCCAAGATATTTCGGGTTTCGGTTCAGCTTTCTTT	CASSQDISGFGSAFF
TRBV13	-	TRBJ2-7	-	TGTGCCAGCAGCTTAGGAATGGGCAACGAGCAGTACTTC	CASSLGMGNEQYF
TRBV6-5	-	TRBJ1-2	TRBD1	TGTGCCAGCAGTTCGCACGGACAGGGAGCTAACTATGGCTACACCTTC	CASSSHGQGANYGYTF
TRBV6-1	-	TRBJ1-5	-	TGTGCCAGCAGTGATCGCGGCTATAGCAATCAGCCCCAGCATTTT	CASSDRGYSNQPQHF
TRBV7-8	-	TRBJ2-7	TRBD1	TGTGCCAGCAGTTGGGACAGGGGGCCCTACGAGCAGTACTTC	CASSWDRGPYEQYF
TRBV25-1	once	TRBJ1-2	-	TGTGCCAGCAGTGAAATTTCAGGGGCGAACTATGGCTACACCTTC	CASSEISGANYGYTF
TRBV28	-	TRBJ2-5	-	TGTGCCAGCAGCCACAGGACAGCGTATCAAGAGACCCAGTACTTC	CASSHRTAYQETQYF
TRBV15	-	TRBJ1-1	-	TGTGCCACCAGCAGAGGAGACAGAGAAGCTTTCTTT	CATSRGDREAFF
TRBV29-1	-	TRBJ2-3	TRBD2	TGCAGCGGAAAAGCGGGGGGCCTAATGGATACGCAGTATTTT	CSGKAGGLMDTQYF
TRBV11-2	-	TRBJ1-2	-	TGTGCCAGCAGCTTACTTCTGACGGCTTATGGCTACACCTTC	CASSLLLTAYGYTF
TRBV12-5	-	TRBJ2-7	-	TGTGCTAGTGGTTTCGAGAGTTTATCCTACGAGCAGTACTTC	CASGFESLSYEQYF
TRBV5-6	-	TRBJ2-7	TRBD2	TGTGCCAGCAGCTTGTTACTAGCGGGGGTCCACGAGCAGTACTTC	CASSLLLAGVHEQYF
TRBV19	-	TRBJ1-1	TRBD1	TGTGCCAGTAGTATGGGACAGGGTATGAACACTGAAGCTTTCTTT	CASSMGQGMNTEAFF
TRBV13	few	TRBJ2-1	-	TGTGCCAGCAGCTTAGGCTACCGCGAGGCCTCCTACAATGAGCAGTTCTTC	CASSLGYREASYNEQFF
TRBV30	-	TRBJ1-5	TRBD1	TGTGCCTGGGGCGCGGGGACAGGGGGCAAGCCCCAGCATTTT	CAWGAGTGGKPQHF
TRBV7-8	-	TRBJ2-3	-	TGTGCCAGCAGCTTAGAAGGGGGAAGCGGAGATACGCAGTATTTT	CASSLEGGSGDTQYF
TRBV30	-	TRBJ1-1	-	TGTGCCTGGAGACCCAGGTCCCCTGAAGCTTTCTTT	CAWRPRSPEAFF
TRBV23-1	-	TRBJ1-5	-	TGCGCCAGCAGCCAGGAACGCAATCAGCCCCAGCATTTT	CASSQERNQPQHF
TRBV29-1	-	TRBJ2-7	-	TGCAGCGTCGGTGGGGCAGGACAGAGCTCCTACGAGCAGTACTTC	CSVGGAGQSSYEQYF
TRBV13	-	TRBJ2-2	TRBD1	TGTGCCAGCAGCCTCATGACAGGGACCGGGGAGCTGTTTTTT	CASSLMTGTGELFF
TRBV6-5	-	TRBJ1-1	TRBD1	TGTGCCACCCTGACAGGGGGCTTAACTGAAGCTTTCTTT	CATLTGGLTEAFF
TRBV7-9	-	TRBJ2-6	TRBD1	TGTGCCAGCAGCCCGAGACAGGGCGTTAATGGGGCCAACGTCCTGACTTTC	CASSPRQGVNGANVLTF
TRBV29-1	few	TRBJ1-1	-	TGCAGCGGATTCCCGGGACGGCCGAACACTGAAGCTTTCTTT	CSGFPGRPNTEAFF
TRBV19	few	TRBJ2-2	-	TGTGCCAGTAGTGGCGGCACCGGGGAGCTGTTTTTT	CASSGGTGELFF
TRBV7-3	many	TRBJ1-2	-	TGTGCCAGCAGCCCAGGGAGTGGTAGCGGCTACACCTTC	CASSPGSGSGYTF
TRBV29-1	few	TRBJ1-2	TRBD1	TGCAGCGTTGAAGCCCTGACAGGGGTCCACGACTATGGCTACACCTTC	CSVEALTGVHDYGYTF
TRBV4-3	-	TRBJ1-1	-	TGCGCCAGCAGCCAAGATTGGGGAGGGGGCACTGAAGCTTTCTTT	CASSQDWGGGTEAFF
TRBV5-1	-	TRBJ2-7	TRBD1	TGCGCCAGCAGCTTCGGGACAGGGACCTACGAGCAGTACTTC	CASSFGTGTYEQYF
TRBV5-6	-	TRBJ2-1	-	TGTGCCAGCAGCTTGGCCGGAGGGGGGGCGGATGAGCAGTTCTTC	CASSLAGGGADEQFF
TRBV11-2	-	TRBJ2-5	-	TGTGCCAGCAGTAAATGGAGCCGGACGAATCAAGAGACCCAGTACTTC	CASSKWSRTNQETQYF
TRBV4-3	-	TRBJ1-1	-	TGCGCCAGCAGCCAAGGACTGAAGCGCCCGAACACTGAAGCTTTCTTT	CASSQGLKRPNTEAFF
TRBV7-1	-	TRBJ1-1	-	TGTGCCAGCAGCCCTAATAGGAACACTGAAGCTTTCTTT	CASSPNRNTEAFF
TRBV7-8	few	TRBJ2-3	TRBD1	TGTGCCAGCAGTGTGGACAGGTCAGGCACAGATACGCAGTATTTT	CASSVDRSGTDTQYF
TRBV4-3	few	TRBJ1-4	-	TGCGCCAGCAGCCAAGATCTTGGGCGTGGGGAAAAACTGTTTTTT	CASSQDLGRGEKLFF
TRBV9	-	TRBJ2-3	-	TGTGCCAGCAGCGTAGAGGGGCGGCACACAGATACGCAGTATTTT	CASSVEGRHTDTQYF
TRBV30	-	TRBJ2-7	TRBD2	TGTGCCCGAGGGACTACTTGGGAGCAGTACTTC	CARGTTWEQYF
TRBV15	-	TRBJ2-7	TRBD2	TGTGCCACCAGCAGAGATGAGGGACTAGCAGATTACGAGCAGTACTTC	CATSRDEGLADYEQYF
TRBV19	once	TRBJ2-1	-	TGTGCCAGTAGTATAGGAGGGATAGGACGGAATGAGCAGTTCTTC	CASSIGGIGRNEQFF
TRBV11-2	-	TRBJ2-3	-	TGTGCCAGCAGGGGACCAGGGGCCCCTAACCCAGATACGCAGTATTTT	CASRGPGAPNPDTQYF
TRBV25-1	-	TRBJ2-2	-	TGTGCCAGCAGCCGCACCGGGGAGCTGTTTTTT	CASSRTGELFF
TRBV30	-	TRBJ2-3	TRBD2	TGTGCCTGGACAGTAGCGGGGGGGCCGCAAGATACGCAGTATTTT	CAWTVAGGPQDTQYF
TRBV7-2	-	TRBJ2-7	-	TGTGCCAGCAGCTTCGCCTACGAGCAGTACTTC	CASSFAYEQYF
TRBV6-5	-	TRBJ1-2	TRBD1	TGTGCCAGCAGTTACTCGATGGAGGGGGCCTATGGCTACACCTTC	CASSYSMEGAYGYTF
TRBV11-2	-	TRBJ2-5	TRBD2	TGTGCCAGCAGCTTAAGCGGGGGGTTCCAAGAGACCCAGTACTTC	CASSLSGGFQETQYF